The subject of this entry is one T cell receptor beta chain. The data were taken from a study of blood T cell repertoires in COVID-19. Study in general: The samples span acute and convalescent COVID-19 from the United States, Italy and Spain.

Repertoires were generated with immunoSEQ multiplex PCR, while TCRdb's copy carries only in-frame clones and drops some. Here the sample spans 60,000 or so clones, about nine tenths being singletons. Germline CDR1 SGHAT, CDR2 FQNNGV. This CDR3 spans 13 amino acids. Trimming removed 5 bases at V and 4 bases at J, with 10 bases between. The chain recombines TRBV11-2 with TRBJ2-3; tentative D call: TRBD2 (5 bases). The clonotype originates from a woman aged 60 to 75 with active COVID-19. The material sequenced was peripheral blood. In nucleotides, the CDR3 is TGTGCCAGCAGCCTAGGACTTTCAGATACGCAGTATTTT. Translated: CASSLGLSDTQYF.